This T cell receptor (beta chain) stems from a study of blood T cell repertoires in COVID-19. Data came from immunoSEQ multiplex PCR; TCRdb stores just in-frame clones and leaves some out. The profile shows roughly 250,000 clones, 83% of them singletons. Material for sequencing was peripheral blood. The sequence was obtained from a human donor in a cohort sampled during active COVID-19.

The CDR3 DNA reads TGCGCCAGCAGCTTAGGAGCCCGAGAGACCCAGTACTTC. As protein: CASSLGARETQYF. The chain employs TRBV5-1 and TRBJ2-5; D is uncertain. The CDR3 has 13 amino acids. V was pared by 2 bases and J by 4 bases, with 9 bases between. Germline assignment: CDR1 SGHRS and CDR2 YFSETQ.